Each of the 6 T cell receptor beta chains below was sequenced from the same sample in a study of blood T cell repertoires in COVID-19 (dated by TCRdb to between 2020 and 2021). Library prep was done by the immunoSEQ multiplex PCR assay. The source is immuneACCESS, and TCRdb retained only in-frame sequences with V and J called. Part of the clones is not carried over; for the studies checked, unresolved V genes explain less than half of this, and the remainder is unexplained. This sample has a few hundred thousand clones in its table, and 70% to 90% of those were observed once. 1.5% to 2% of the sample comes from the top ten. Sequencing was carried out using PBMCs or T cells enriched from blood (not recorded which). The receptors shown here come from a woman in her forties or fifties who had recovered from COVID-19.

The V call is TRBV18, the J call TRBJ1-2; TRBD1 agrees at 11 bases. Germline V gene data show CDR1 as KGHSH and CDR2 as LQKENI. Trimming at V came to 1 base and at J to 2 bases, leaving 6 bases not matched to a gene. The CDR3 has 17 residues. The CDR3 DNA reads as TGTGCCAGCTCACCACGGACAGGGGGCGGTCCGAACTATGGCTACACCTTC. It encodes CASSPRTGGGPNYGYTF.

The chain uses TRBV19 and TRBJ1-5; perhaps TRBD1 as D (5 bases). CDR1 is LNHDA, CDR2 SQIVND, per germline (reference sequence). This CDR3 contains 15 residues. V lost 7 bases and J 6 bases, leaving 19 bases between the germline ends. The CDR3: CASNHRGAKGQPQHF. The CDR3 nucleotides read TGTGCCAGTAATCATAGGGGTGCCAAAGGTCAGCCCCAGCATTTT.

This clone was detected once. The V call is TRBV4-1, the J call TRBJ2-1; D is unresolved. This CDR3 is built from 16 residues. Germline assignment: CDR1 MGHRA and CDR2 YSYEKL. Trimming stripped 0 bases from V and 5 bases from J, with 14 bases between. The CDR3 sequence: CASSQEANRFHNEQFF. The CDR3 DNA sequence: TGCGCCAGCAGCCAAGAAGCGAACCGGTTCCACAATGAGCAGTTCTTC.

CDR3 nucleotide sequence: TGTGCCAGCAACGAGGGGACAGGGTATAATTCACCCCTCCACTTT. Translated, it gives CASNEGTGYNSPLHF. The V gene is TRBV2, the J gene TRBJ1-6; 9 nucleotides line up with TRBD1. This CDR3 is 15 amino acids long. Germline V gene lookup returns CDR1 SNHLY and CDR2 FYNNEI. Germline trimming cut 7 bases from V and 4 bases from J; bases unmatched to any gene: 5.

This clone occurred a few times. The chain carries TRBV3-1 (or the pseudogene TRBV3-2) and TRBJ2-2, with D perhaps matching TRBD1 (8 bases). Trimming shortened V by 2 bases and J by 5 bases, and 12 bases separated the two germline ends. CDR1 is LGHDT and CDR2 is YNNKEL in the germline V gene (reference sequence). CDR3 length: 15 amino acids. CDR3 coding DNA: TGTGCCAGCAGCCAAAACAGGGGGGGGACCGGGGAGCTGTTTTTT. Amino acid sequence: CASSQNRGGTGELFF.

This clone was observed once. The chain carries TRBV7-8 and TRBJ2-1, with 8 bases that match TRBD1. Germline V CDR1 and CDR2: SGHVS, FQNEAQ. This CDR3 spans 13 amino acids. Trimming cost V 5 bases and J 5 bases; bases outside gene matches: 2. CDR3 in amino acids: CASSHRGNNEQFF. The CDR3 DNA is TGTGCCAGCAGCCACAGGGGGAACAATGAGCAGTTCTTC.